One sample yielded the 28 T cell receptor beta chains listed below, sequenced in a study of T cell responses to AZD1222 COVID-19 vaccine. The table came from immunoSEQ multiplex PCR; TCRdb's copy has only in-frame clones and leaves some out. The table lists 100,000 to 150,000 clones, about nine tenths of them singletons, with approximately 6.8% in the top ten. The sequencing used peripheral blood, collected on day 0 of AZD1222 vaccination. These receptors were collected from an adult in good health.

The chain employs TRBV6-5 and TRBJ1-1; possibly TRBD1 for D (5 bases). This CDR3 contains 13 residues. Trimming removed 8 bases from V and 4 bases from J, with 14 bases in between. Germline values: CDR1 MNHEY, CDR2 SVGAGI. Here the CDR3 reads CASFSRDATEAFF. The CDR3 DNA follows: TGTGCCAGCTTTTCCCGGGACGCCACTGAAGCTTTCTTT.

The chain couples TRBV29-1 to TRBJ2-3; perhaps TRBD2 as D (6 bases). Germline-derived CDR1 and CDR2 are SQVTM and ANQGSEA. This CDR3 is built from 16 residues. V gave up 5 bases and J gave up 0 bases, with 18 bases separating them. DNA of the CDR3: TGCAGCGTTAACCCGGCTACGGGGGTTAGCACAGATACGCAGTATTTT. This gives the protein CSVNPATGVSTDTQYF.

The J gene is TRBJ1-1, the V gene TRBV20-1; D uncertain. From germline, CDR1 is DFQATT and CDR2 SNEGSKA (reference sequence). CDR3 length: 9 residues. This CDR3 reads CTPNTEAFF. CDR3 sequence (DNA): TGCACCCCGAACACTGAAGCTTTCTTT.

This sequence joins TRBV5-4 and TRBJ2-5, with 7 bases identical to TRBD1. The J segment lost 2 bases and the V segment lost 1 base, leaving 5 bases of the junction unmatched. CDR1 is SGHNT, CDR2 YYREEE, per germline (reference sequence). The CDR3 extends over 15 amino acids. The CDR3: CASSLSPGQQETQYF. In DNA, the CDR3 is TGTGCCAGCAGCTTGAGTCCGGGACAGCAAGAGACCCAGTACTTC. Drawing the rest from reference TRBV5-4 and TRBJ2-5, the complete variable domain is ETGVTQSPTHLIKTRGQQVTLRCSSQSGHNTVSWYQQALGQGPQFIFQYYREEENGRGNFPPRFSGLQFPNYSSELNVNALELDDSALYLCASSLSPGQQETQYFGPGTRLLVL.

The chain combines TRBV10-1 with TRBJ1-2, with TRBD1 as a possible D gene (6 bases). CDR1 is WNHNN and CDR2 is SYGVQD in the germline V gene (reference sequence). Trimming removed 4 bases from V and 6 bases from J, with 12 bases in between. The CDR3 contains 13 residues. For the CDR3, the DNA is TGCGCCAGCAGTGCATACAGGGAGGATGGCTACACCTTC. This translates into CASSAYREDGYTF.

This chain connects TRBV15 to TRBJ2-7; possible D gene TRBD1, 7 bases. CDR1 LNHNV and CDR2 YYDKDF come from the germline V gene (reference sequence). This CDR3 is built from 17 residues. V lost 0 bases and J 1 base, leaving 16 bases between the germline ends. Here the CDR3 reads CATSRDTEGAKSYEQYF. CDR3 coding DNA: TGTGCCACCAGCAGAGATACGGAGGGGGCAAAGTCCTACGAGCAGTACTTC.

The chain couples TRBV4-2 to TRBJ1-2; D remains unclear. Germline V CDR1 and CDR2: LGHNA, YNFKEQ. V lost 1 base and J lost 6, with 15 bases in between. The CDR3 totals 15 residues. The CDR3 spells CASSQGAQPLHGYTF. The CDR3 DNA reads as TGTGCCAGCAGCCAAGGGGCCCAGCCCCTTCATGGCTACACCTTC.

The chain links TRBV28 to TRBJ1-5, with TRBD1 matching over 8 bases. With V trimmed by 1 base and J by 2 bases, 10 bases remained unmatched. The CDR3 sequence is 18 residues long. Germline CDR1 reads MDHEN; CDR2 reads SYDVKM. The CDR3 bases are TGTGCCAGCAGTTTATTTCAGGGGGCGACTCAACGCAATCAGCCCCAGCATTTT. It translates to CASSLFQGATQRNQPQHF.

V and J are TRBV6-1 and TRBJ2-1; D possibly corresponds to TRBD1 (5 bases). CDR3 length: 17 amino acids. Germline V CDR1 and CDR2: MNHNS, SASEGT. The ends were cut back, 3 bases at V and 0 bases at J, with 15 bases in the middle. Written as DNA, the CDR3 is TGTGCCAGCAGTGATATTTTACAGGTCAGCTCCTACAATGAGCAGTTCTTC. Translating it yields CASSDILQVSSYNEQFF.

The gene calls are TRBV27 and TRBJ1-5; 9 positions agree with TRBD1. The CDR3 is 13 amino acids. The germline gives CDR1 MNHEY, CDR2 SMNVEV (reference sequence). V lost 8 bases and J lost 4; bases outside the gene matches: 3. CDR3 sequence: CASSGTGNQPQHF. The CDR3 DNA is TGTGCCAGCTCCGGGACAGGGAATCAGCCCCAGCATTTT.

This clone has only a few counts. This chain joins TRBV27 and TRBJ1-2; D is uncertain. V was shortened by 2 bases and J by 6 bases, with 13 bases between the two germline ends. The length of the CDR3 is 14 residues. Germline V gives CDR1 MNHEY, CDR2 SMNVEV (reference sequence). Written as DNA, the CDR3 is TGTGCCAGCAGTTTAGGTTCAGCCGGGAATGGCTACACCTTC. It specifies CASSLGSAGNGYTF.

This clone was seen a few times. This chain connects TRBV30 to TRBJ2-5; possible D gene TRBD2, 6 bases. This CDR3 spans 14 amino acids. Germline V gene lookup returns CDR1 GTSNPN and CDR2 SVGIG (reference sequence). V was shortened by 4 bases and J by 4 bases, with 16 bases between the two germline ends. DNA of the CDR3: TGTGCCTGGACGCGGGGAGTACTCCCAGAGACCCAGTACTTC. Its translation is CAWTRGVLPETQYF.

A word on this clone: This CDR3 is also generated by other DNA sequences in the sample. The rearrangement uses TRBV29-1 and TRBJ2-7; the match to TRBD1 covers 7 bases. V dropped 4 bases and J dropped 1; count of bases not matched to a gene: 1. The CDR3 extends over 12 amino acids. Germline values: CDR1 SQVTM, CDR2 ANQGSEA. The CDR3 is CSVGQGSYEQYF. Written as DNA, the CDR3 is TGCAGCGTTGGACAGGGATCCTACGAGCAGTACTTC.

The chain carries TRBV3-1 (or the pseudogene TRBV3-2) and TRBJ1-1; D is uncertain. The V gene's germline CDR1 is LGHDT and CDR2 YNNKEL (reference sequence). V lost 3 bases to trimming and J lost 8 bases, with 16 bases between them. The CDR3 contains 14 residues. In DNA, the CDR3 is TGTGCCAGCAGCCAGAGGGAGGGCGGAAGGGAAGCTTTCTTT. Amino acid sequence: CASSQREGGREAFF.

The J gene is TRBJ1-6, the V gene TRBV6-4, with D possibly being TRBD1 (6 bases). The germline CDR1 and CDR2 sequences are MRHNA and SNTAGT. The CDR3 has 14 amino acids. V lost 4 bases, J lost 9 bases, and 13 bases lay in between. The CDR3 bases are TGTGCCAGCAGTGCAGGGGCAACATTTTCACCCCTCCACTTT. As protein: CASSAGATFSPLHF.

This clone has a handful of counts. The chain couples TRBV5-8 to TRBJ1-2; D gene uncertain. The germline V gene encodes CDR1 SGHTS and CDR2 YDEGEE. V lost 2 bases, J lost 2 bases, and 7 bases lay in between. The CDR3 totals 13 residues. CDR3 region: CASSLRRNYGYTF. The CDR3 DNA follows: TGTGCCAGCAGCTTACGGCGGAACTATGGCTACACCTTC.

This chain joins TRBV4-1 and TRBJ2-1, with D maybe TRBD2 (6 bases). CDR3 length: 15 amino acids. CDR1 and CDR2 (germline): MGHRA, YSYEKL. Deletions cut 3 bases from V and 5 bases from J, with 14 bases between. In nucleotides, the CDR3 is TGCGCCAGCAGCCAGGTCTCGCGGGGCGACAATGAGCAGTTCTTC. Protein sequence: CASSQVSRGDNEQFF.

The V call is TRBV3-1 (or the pseudogene TRBV3-2), the J call TRBJ1-2; D possibly corresponds to TRBD1 (6 bases). Germline V gene lookup returns CDR1 LGHDT and CDR2 YNNKEL (reference sequence). This CDR3 comprises 15 residues. Trimming left V 4 bases short and J 4 bases short, with 16 bases between. The DNA of the CDR3 is TGTGCCAGCAGCCTAAACAGAGGGGGTGGCTATGGCTACACCTTC. Amino acid sequence: CASSLNRGGGYGYTF.

This chain links TRBV6-6 with TRBJ1-5; no clear D. The germline CDR1 and CDR2 sequences are MNHNY and SVGAGI (reference sequence). The CDR3 sequence is 14 residues long. V gave up 2 bases and J gave up 7 bases, with 12 bases separating them. CDR3 nucleotide sequence: TGTGCCAGCAGTTACGGTCTAGGTAGGCAGCCCCAGCATTTT. Amino acid sequence: CASSYGLGRQPQHF.

V and J are TRBV7-9 and TRBJ1-6; TRBD1 aligns across 9 bases. Germline V CDR1 and CDR2: SEHNR, FQNEAQ (reference sequence). The CDR3 covers 16 residues. J lost 5 bases, V lost 5 bases, and 7 bases had no gene match. For the CDR3, the DNA is TGTGCCAGCAGCCGACACAGGGGGCAGGATAATTCACCCCTCCACTTT. This encodes CASSRHRGQDNSPLHF.

The V gene is TRBV10-3, the J gene TRBJ1-4, with D unresolved. Trimming removed 10 bases at V and 0 bases at J, with 9 bases between. Germline-derived CDR1 and CDR2 are ENHRY and SYGVKD. This CDR3 has 13 residues. The CDR3 DNA reads as TGTGCCACAACGGTTGCAACTAATGAAAAACTGTTTTTT. It is translated as CATTVATNEKLFF.

The sample holds a few counts of this clone. The rearrangement links TRBV6-4 to TRBJ2-1, with 11 positions matching TRBD2. CDR3 length: 14 residues. Germline CDR1 is MRHNA and CDR2 is SNTAGT. V shed 4 bases and J 6 bases; nucleotides not matched to a gene: 2. The CDR3 here is CASSVAGGPNEQFF. The CDR3 nucleotides read TGTGCCAGCAGTGTAGCGGGGGGGCCCAATGAGCAGTTCTTC.

DNA for the CDR3: TGTGCCAGCAGTGGGAGACTAGCGGACTACAATGAGCAGTTCTTC. Translated: CASSGRLADYNEQFF. The chain combines TRBV2 with TRBJ2-1, with TRBD2 identical over 9 bases. V lost 4 bases, J lost 3 bases, and 4 bases stayed unmatched. The CDR3 covers 15 residues. CDR1 SNHLY and CDR2 FYNNEI come from the germline V gene. The whole variable domain, filled in from reference TRBV2 and TRBJ2-1, reads EPEVTQTPSHQVTQMGQEVILRCVPISNHLYFYWYRQILGQKVEFLVSFYNNEISEKSEIFDDQFSVERPDGSNFTLKIRSTKLEDSAMYFCASSGRLADYNEQFFGPGTRLTVL.

V gene TRBV3-1 (or the pseudogene TRBV3-2) combines with J gene TRBJ2-1, with 10 bases aligning to TRBD1. Losses at the gene ends were 0 bases for V and 8 bases for J; bases not matched to a gene: 10. The length of the CDR3 is 17 residues. CDR1 and CDR2 (germline): LGHDT, YNNKEL (reference sequence). The CDR3 region is CASSQDITGTGADEQFF. DNA of the CDR3: TGTGCCAGCAGCCAAGATATCACCGGGACAGGGGCCGATGAGCAGTTCTTC.

The CDR3 nucleotides read TGTGCCAGCAGCTTAGATTCCGGGAAGGACACTGAAGCTTTCTTT. Protein: CASSLDSGKDTEAFF. This chain connects TRBV13 to TRBJ1-1; D gene uncertain. In germline, CDR1 is PRHDT, CDR2 FYEKMQ (reference sequence). The V end was cut by 1 base, the J end by 3 bases, with 12 bases between. CDR3 size: 15 residues.

This chain connects TRBV9 to TRBJ1-4, with 7 positions matching TRBD1. V trimming: 3 bases; J trimming: 5 bases; junction bases outside the gene matches: 10. This CDR3 is 16 amino acids long. The germline V gene encodes CDR1 SGDLS and CDR2 YYNGEE. For the CDR3, the DNA is TGTGCCAGCAGCGGGAGACAGGGTTCAAACAATGAAAAACTGTTTTTT. Protein sequence: CASSGRQGSNNEKLFF.

V and J are TRBV5-1 and TRBJ2-2, with TRBD2 matching over 11 bases. The CDR3 length is 16 residues. The germline gives CDR1 SGHRS, CDR2 YFSETQ. V shed 4 bases, J shed 4 bases, and the junction held 6 bases outside the gene matches. The CDR3 protein is CASSPTSGVGTGELFF. The CDR3 DNA reads TGCGCCAGCAGCCCGACTAGCGGGGTAGGCACCGGGGAGCTGTTTTTT.

V is TRBV7-2 and J is TRBJ2-7; 7 nucleotides match TRBD1. V lost 3 bases to trimming and J lost 2 bases; unmatched junction nucleotides: 4. Germline loops: CDR1 SGHTA, CDR2 FQGNSA. CDR3 length: 14 amino acids. CDR3 sequence: CASSLGQNTYEQYF. CDR3 coding DNA: TGTGCCAGCAGCTTGGGACAGAACACCTACGAGCAGTACTTC.